The present T cell receptor (beta chain) was sequenced within a study of T-cell memory formation after mild COVID-19. TCRdb recomputed calls from the 5' RACE reads with MiXCR, one row per CDR3 protein. The repertoire consists of just over 350,000 distinct CDR3 sequences, with 13% to 15% occurring once and the leading ten covering about 22%. The V gene lost 5 bases and the J gene lost 1 base, with 11 bases spanning the gap. This CDR3 is 14 amino acids long. The TCR was taken from a man between 18 and 35 years old who had mild COVID-19 (a few samples of this study predate the infection). Cell type and time point are not known. Sample: PBMCs or a T cell subset sorted from them (not recorded which). This chain connects TRBV12-3 or TRBV12-4 to TRBJ2-5, with a possible D match to TRBD2 (6 bases). CDR3 nucleotide sequence: TGTGCCAGCAGTCTCGGGACTTTCCAAGAGACCCAGTACTTC. It yields the protein CASSLGTFQETQYF.